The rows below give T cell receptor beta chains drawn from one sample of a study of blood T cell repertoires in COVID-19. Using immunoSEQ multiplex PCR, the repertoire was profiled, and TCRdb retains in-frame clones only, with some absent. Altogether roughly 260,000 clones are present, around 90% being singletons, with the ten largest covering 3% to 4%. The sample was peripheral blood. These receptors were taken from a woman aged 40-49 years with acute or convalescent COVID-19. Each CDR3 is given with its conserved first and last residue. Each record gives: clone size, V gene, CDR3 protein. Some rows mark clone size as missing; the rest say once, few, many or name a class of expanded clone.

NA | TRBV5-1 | CASSFFVRGGVEETQYF
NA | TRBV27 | CASSFTYPAGISPLHF
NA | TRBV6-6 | CASSRQAGGYGYTF
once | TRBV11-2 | CASSIGRTGRAFF
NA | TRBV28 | CASSVAGGLQETQYF
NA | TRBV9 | CASSTSAGALNEQFF
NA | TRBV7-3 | CASSLTFPSTGDGYTF
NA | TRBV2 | CASSDSYNQPQHF
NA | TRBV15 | CATSPGGRRDTIYF
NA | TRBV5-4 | CASSLGGGNNSPLHF
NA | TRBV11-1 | CASAVTEGSTEAFF
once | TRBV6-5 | CASTAGGTQPQHF
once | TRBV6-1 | CASSERRGAYTEAFF
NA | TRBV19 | CASKEEGAANYGYTF
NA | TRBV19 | CSAGQQGANTEAFF
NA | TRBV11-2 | CASSLSGGSSFEQFF
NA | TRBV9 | CASSATSTDTQYF
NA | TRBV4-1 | CASSQTATGGSGELFF
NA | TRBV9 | CASSAGGTGISTLHF
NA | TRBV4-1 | CASSQVFTGGESPLHF
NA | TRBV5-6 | CASSLGGAGRYYGYTF
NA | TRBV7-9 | CASSLDPGTGLALQPQHF